One and the same sample provided the 24 T cell receptor beta chains below, sequenced in a study of T cells after yellow fever vaccination. TCRdb independently ran MiXCR on the 5' RACE reads; one entry per CDR3 protein. The sample contains under 200,000 distinct CDR3 sequences, 6.5% to 8.5% of which appear only once. The sequences come from CD4+ T cells sorted from PBMCs, collected more than 4 days after the first yellow fever vaccination. The receptors come from a man aged 18 to 29 who received the YFV17D yellow fever vaccine.

This clonotype came up a few times. This rearrangement joins TRBV29-1 to TRBJ2-6, with no clear D. Between the trimmed V and J ends, which lost 2 bases and 0 bases, there was a span of 5 bases. This CDR3 spans 14 amino acids. In germline, CDR1 is SQVTM, CDR2 ANQGSEA. Here the CDR3 reads CSVETSSGANVLTF. The CDR3, as DNA: TGCAGCGTTGAAACGAGCTCTGGGGCCAACGTCCTGACTTTC.

The sample holds many counts of this clonotype. This chain connects TRBV5-4 to TRBJ1-2; 7 bases align to TRBD1. The ends lost 4 bases at V and 4 bases at J; junction bases unmatched: 4. This CDR3 has 13 amino acids. CDR1 is SGHNT and CDR2 is YYREEE in the germline V gene (reference sequence). The CDR3 loop reads CASSLTGPYGYTF. CDR3 sequence (DNA): TGTGCCAGCAGCCTGACAGGGCCCTATGGCTACACCTTC.

This clonotype showed up just a few times. The chain joins TRBV29-1 to TRBJ1-5; no clear D gene. This CDR3 has 12 amino acids. Per the germline V gene, CDR1 is SQVTM and CDR2 is ANQGSEA. Trimming shortened V by 4 bases and J by 5 bases, and 9 bases separated the two germline ends. CDR3 sequence (DNA): TGCAGCGTTGCGGACTTCCATCAGCCCCAGCATTTT. Translated, it gives CSVADFHQPQHF.

This clonotype was recorded many times. The chain couples TRBV7-8 to TRBJ2-1, with D perhaps matching TRBD1 or TRBD2 (6 bases each). The V gene's germline CDR1 is SGHVS and CDR2 FQNEAQ. V lost 1 base to trimming and J lost 0 bases, with 13 bases between them. The CDR3 has 17 amino acids. CDR3 in DNA: TGTGCCAGCAGCTTAGTAGGGGGGAGCCTCTCCTACAATGAGCAGTTCTTC. Translation: CASSLVGGSLSYNEQFF.

This clonotype has ten or more counts. This chain links TRBV7-2 with TRBJ2-3; possibly TRBD1 for D (5 bases). There are 14 residues in the CDR3. The germline CDR1 and CDR2 sequences are SGHTA and FQGNSA. Trimming left V 3 bases short and J 6 bases short, with 13 bases between. Written as DNA, the CDR3 is TGTGCCAGCAGCTTGGTGGGCCCAGGGGATACGCAGTATTTT. Residues: CASSLVGPGDTQYF.

This clonotype was observed many times. V gene TRBV28 combines with J gene TRBJ2-7; 7 nucleotides match TRBD2. The CDR3 has 15 residues. CDR1 and CDR2 (germline): MDHEN, SYDVKM. With 5 bases clipped from V and 3 bases from J, the junction kept 10 bases outside the gene matches. The CDR3 region is CASSPSASGDYEQYV. As DNA, the CDR3 is TGTGCCAGCAGTCCCTCGGCTAGCGGCGACTACGAGCAGTACGTC.

This clonotype was recorded at least ten times. This chain connects TRBV20-1 to TRBJ1-1; D is unresolved. The CDR3 has 12 residues. In germline, CDR1 is DFQATT, CDR2 SNEGSKA (reference sequence). V gave up 7 bases and J gave up 5 bases, with 14 bases separating them. The CDR3 DNA is TGCAGTGTCCCAAACGCCGGAACTGAAGCTTTCTTT. Encoded protein: CSVPNAGTEAFF.

This clonotype was seen only a few times. The rearrangement links TRBV6-1 to TRBJ1-2; D remains ambiguous. Trimming pared 6 bases from V and 5 bases from J, leaving 22 bases between. CDR1 is MNHNS, CDR2 SASEGT, per germline. There are 16 residues in the CDR3. The DNA for the CDR3 is TGTGCCAGCAGCCCCTCGCGGGCAGGAATACTGTATGGCTACACCTTC. Amino acids: CASSPSRAGILYGYTF.

As concerns this clonotype: Since a much larger clone is just one base distant, this may be a read error. The genes are TRBV3-1 and TRBJ2-2; D may be TRBD1 or TRBD2 (5 bases each). V lost 4 bases, J lost 3 bases, and 15 bases lay in between. Germline V lookup: CDR1 LGHDT, CDR2 YNNKEL (reference sequence). The length of the CDR3 is 16 residues. As DNA, the CDR3 is TGTGCCAGCAGCCGAGGGGCTTCCTCGGACACCGGGGAGCTGTTTTTT. Encoded protein: CASSRGASSDTGELFF.

To note about this clonotype: Germline is not matched at one junction end, which may reflect a read error. J is TRBJ2-7 and V is TRBV5-1; 10 bases line up with TRBD1. The germline V gene encodes CDR1 SGHRS and CDR2 YFSETQ. CDR3 size: 14 residues. CDR3 loop: CASSSGTGDYKQYF. CDR3 nucleotide sequence: TGCGCCAGCAGCAGTGGGACAGGGGACTACAAGCAGTACTTC.

The chain uses TRBV5-1 and TRBJ1-2; D gene uncertain. CDR1 SGHRS and CDR2 YFSETQ come from the germline V gene. The CDR3 has 15 residues. V gave up 5 bases and J gave up 0 bases, with 14 bases separating them. The CDR3 nucleotides read TGCGCCAGCAGGGGTGAGGGTACGGCTAACTATGGCTACACCTTC. Its protein is CASRGEGTANYGYTF.

Notes on this clonotype: A read error may explain this, as a much larger clone is one base away. The chain joins TRBV12-3 or TRBV12-4 to TRBJ2-7, with D maybe TRBD2 (5 bases). The CDR3 contains 15 residues. V lost 4 bases and J lost 2, with 15 bases in between. The CDR3 is CASSSVLVFPYEQYF. The CDR3 DNA is TGTGCCAGCAGTTCCGTACTAGTATTCCCCTACGAGCAGTACTTC.

In its sample, this clonotype was seen many times. The chain employs TRBV7-3 and TRBJ2-7; 8 positions match TRBD2. There are 15 residues in the CDR3. The V gene's germline CDR1 is SGHTA and CDR2 FQGTGA. With 5 bases clipped from V and 3 bases from J, the junction kept 9 bases outside the gene matches. This CDR3 reads CASSPMPGLGYEQYF. In nucleotides, the CDR3 is TGTGCCAGCAGCCCTATGCCGGGACTAGGCTACGAGCAGTACTTC.

V gene TRBV7-8 combines with J gene TRBJ1-1; 8 bases align to TRBD1. The CDR3 length is 15 residues. Germline CDR1 is SGHVS and CDR2 is FQNEAQ. The V segment lost 6 bases and the J segment 4 bases; nucleotides outside the gene matches: 10. CDR3 in DNA: TGTGCCAGCAGTTTAAGGTCAGGGGGCGGCACTGAAGCTTTCTTT. It is translated as CASSLRSGGGTEAFF. Full variable domain (rest looked up from reference TRBV7-8 and TRBJ1-1): GAGVSQSPRYKVAKRGQDVALRCDPISGHVSLFWYQQALGQGPEFLTYFQNEAQLDKSGLPSDRFFAERPEGSVSTLKIQRTQQEDSAVYLCASSLRSGGGTEAFFGQGTRLTVV.

This rearrangement joins TRBV20-1 to TRBJ2-1; tentative D call: TRBD2 (5 bases). The CDR3 has 13 amino acids. Trimming took off 1 base at V and 10 bases at J, with 14 bases between the two ends. CDR1 and CDR2 from the germline V gene are DFQATT and SNEGSKA (reference sequence). CDR3 sequence: CSARGVGRGEQFF. The CDR3 bases are TGCAGTGCTAGAGGGGTTGGGAGAGGGGAGCAGTTCTTC.

Concerning this clonotype: A clone one base away is much larger, so this may be a read error. V and J are TRBV9 and TRBJ2-2; 7 bases line up with TRBD1. The germline CDR1 and CDR2 sequences are SGDLS and YYNGEE. The CDR3 runs 16 residues. CDR3 protein: CASSVVAGQDTRELFF. The CDR3 region has the DNA TGTGCCAGCAGCGTAGTGGCCGGACAGGACACCAGGGAGCTGTTTTTT.

This clonotype was counted many times. The CDR3 bases are TGTGCCAGCAGTTTAGGACAGGACCGCTACGAGCAGTACTTC. Amino acid sequence: CASSLGQDRYEQYF. V and J are TRBV12-3 or TRBV12-4 and TRBJ2-7; weak D call: TRBD1 (6 bases). V was shortened by 1 base and J by 3 bases, with 10 bases between the two germline ends. This CDR3 contains 14 residues.

The chain employs TRBV13 and TRBJ1-1, with TRBD1 matching 10 bases. The CDR3 length is 15 residues. The J segment lost 4 bases and the V segment lost 5 bases, leaving 7 bases of the junction unmatched. Germline CDR1 and CDR2: PRHDT and FYEKMQ (reference sequence). CDR3 amino acids: CASSPVTGGVTEAFF. The CDR3 DNA reads as TGTGCCAGCAGCCCGGTGACAGGGGGCGTCACTGAAGCTTTCTTT.

There are a few counts of this clonotype. The V gene is TRBV6-1, the J gene TRBJ2-2; TRBD1 is a possible D gene (5 bases). The CDR3 sequence is 15 residues long. Germline loops: CDR1 MNHNS, CDR2 SASEGT. Trimming cost V 2 bases and J 7 bases, with 14 bases left between them. The CDR3 reads CASSEMGQGGGELFF. The CDR3 coding sequence is TGTGCCAGCAGTGAAATGGGGCAGGGCGGCGGGGAGCTGTTTTTT.

This clonotype was seen many times. The rearrangement uses TRBV20-1 and TRBJ1-2, with 7 bases identical to TRBD1. In germline, CDR1 is DFQATT, CDR2 SNEGSKA (reference sequence). The CDR3 has 16 residues. Germline trimming cut 2 bases from V and 5 bases from J; bases unmatched to any gene: 14. The CDR3 region has the DNA TGCAGTGCTAGAATGCCCCGCTTGACAGGGTGGTATGGCTACACCTTC. Its protein is CSARMPRLTGWYGYTF.

At least ten counts were recorded for this clonotype. This chain uses TRBV5-6 with TRBJ1-2; 10 bases align to TRBD1. The trim removed 4 bases at V and 10 bases at J, leaving 7 bases unmatched. This CDR3 comprises 13 residues. Germline lookup yields CDR1 SGHDT and CDR2 YYEEEE. As DNA, the CDR3 is TGTGCCAGCAGCGCCTGGGGGACAGGGGTCTACACCTTC. As protein: CASSAWGTGVYTF.

This clonotype was detected ten times or more. CDR3 protein: CASSPQSSYNSPLHF. The CDR3 DNA sequence: TGTGCCAGCAGTCCTCAGAGCTCCTATAATTCACCCCTCCACTTT. The chain joins TRBV2 to TRBJ1-6, with no clear D. Germline values: CDR1 SNHLY, CDR2 FYNNEI. V gave up 5 bases and J gave up 0 bases, with 8 bases separating them. CDR3 length: 15 residues.

The chain couples TRBV6-2 or TRBV6-3 to TRBJ2-7, with 7 bases identical to TRBD1. Trimming at V came to 4 bases and at J to 0 bases, leaving 9 bases not matched to a gene. CDR3 length equals 16 residues. Germline V lookup: CDR1 MNHEY, CDR2 SVGEGT. The CDR3 is CASSFPLGDSSYEQYF. Written as DNA, the CDR3 is TGTGCCAGCAGTTTTCCTCTGGGGGACAGCTCCTACGAGCAGTACTTC.

This clonotype was seen only a few times. The chain combines TRBV7-2 with TRBJ2-6; TRBD1 matches at 8 bases. This CDR3 comprises 15 residues. Germline values: CDR1 SGHTA, CDR2 FQGNSA. After removal of 10 bases from V and 0 bases from J, the junction contained 5 bases not matched to a gene. CDR3 DNA sequence: TGTGCCACCAATACAGGGGGCTCTGGGGCCAACGTCCTGACTTTC. Protein sequence: CATNTGGSGANVLTF.